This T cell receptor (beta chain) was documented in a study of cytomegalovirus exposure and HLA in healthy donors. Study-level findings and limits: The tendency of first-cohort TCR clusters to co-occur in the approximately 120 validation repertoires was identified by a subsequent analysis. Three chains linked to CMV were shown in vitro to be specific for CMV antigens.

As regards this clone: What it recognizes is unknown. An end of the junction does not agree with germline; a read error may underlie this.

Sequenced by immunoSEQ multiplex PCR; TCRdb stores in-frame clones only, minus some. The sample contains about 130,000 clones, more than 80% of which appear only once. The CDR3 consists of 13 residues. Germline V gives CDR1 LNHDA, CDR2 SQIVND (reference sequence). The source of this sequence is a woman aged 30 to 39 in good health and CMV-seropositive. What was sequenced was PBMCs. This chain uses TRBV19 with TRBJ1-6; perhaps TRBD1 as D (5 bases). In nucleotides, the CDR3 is TGTGCCAGTAGTATAGATCTCTGGCGGGGCGAAATATTT. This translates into CASSIDLWRGEIF. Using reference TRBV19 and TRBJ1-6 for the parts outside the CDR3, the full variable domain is DGGITQSPKYLFRKEGQNVTLSCEQNLNHDAMYWYRQDPGQGLRLIYYSQIVNDFQKGDIAEGYSVSREKKESFPLTVTSAQKNPTAFYLCASSIDLWRGEIFGNGTRLTVT.